What follows describes a single T cell receptor beta chain. Its cognate antigen is unknown. CDR3 length equals 14 residues. The germline gives CDR1 SGHRS, CDR2 YFSETQ. V was trimmed by 5 bases and J by 6 bases, leaving 14 bases between them. CD4+ cells were split into CD45RA+ naive and CD45RA-negative memory subsets. This sample was taken from a study of shared clonotypes between healthy human individuals. In the sorted-subset replicate PCRs, 200 ng DNA, 25,000 to 30,000 T cell genomes, was used. TCRdb keeps only in-frame clones here, not all; method: immunoSEQ multiplex PCR. The sample holds about 2.3 million clones, about 90% seen once. Overall study results and limits: As a rule, naive subsets had a larger estimated richness than memory subsets.

The sequenced sample was naive CD4+ T cells from PBMCs. Subset here: CD45RA+ positively selected. The rearrangement joins TRBV5-1 to TRBJ2-2; TRBD1 might be the D (6 bases). The clonotype was recovered from a man younger than 35 in good health. Some clones in this sample may be carry-over from other donors' samples. The DNA of the CDR3 is TGCGCCAGCAGTCAACAGGGCGTTTCCGGGGAGCTGTTTTTT. Translation gives CASSQQGVSGELFF.